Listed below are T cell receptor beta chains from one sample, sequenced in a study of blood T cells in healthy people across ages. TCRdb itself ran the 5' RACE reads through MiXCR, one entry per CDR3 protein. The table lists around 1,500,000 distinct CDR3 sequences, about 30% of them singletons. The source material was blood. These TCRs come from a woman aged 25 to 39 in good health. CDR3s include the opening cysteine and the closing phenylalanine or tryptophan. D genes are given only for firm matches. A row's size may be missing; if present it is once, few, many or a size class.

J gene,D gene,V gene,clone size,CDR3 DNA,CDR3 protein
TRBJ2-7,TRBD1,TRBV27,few,TGTGCCAGCAGTCCTACCCCGCGGACAGGGGGCTACTACGAGCAGTACTTC,CASSPTPRTGGYYEQYF
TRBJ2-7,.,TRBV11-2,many,TGTGCCAGCAGCTTAGATGCGGGGACTTACGAGCAGTACTTC,CASSLDAGTYEQYF
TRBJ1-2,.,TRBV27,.,TGTGCCAGCAGCCTCCAGGACCCAAATATTGGAGGATACACCTTC,CASSLQDPNIGGYTF
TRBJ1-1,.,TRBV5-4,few,TGTGCCAGCAGCTTGCCGGGACAATCGCGGACTGAAGCTTTCTTT,CASSLPGQSRTEAFF
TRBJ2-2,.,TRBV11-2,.,TGTGCCAGCAACCTAGGAAAAGGGAACACCGGGGAGCTGTTTTTT,CASNLGKGNTGELFF
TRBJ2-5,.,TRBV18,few,TGTGCCAGCTCTCCAGGTGCGGGGTCACAAGAGACCCAGTACTTC,CASSPGAGSQETQYF
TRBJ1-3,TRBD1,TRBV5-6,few,TGTGCCAGCAGCTTTCTAAGGGGGCCCGGAAACACCATATATTTT,CASSFLRGPGNTIYF
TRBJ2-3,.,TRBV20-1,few,TGCAGTGTAAGACGTCAGCGATCTAGCACAGATACGCAGTATTTT,CSVRRQRSSTDTQYF
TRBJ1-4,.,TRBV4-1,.,TGCGCCAGCAGCCATGGGCAAGGGTGGGATGAAAAACTGTTTTTT,CASSHGQGWDEKLFF
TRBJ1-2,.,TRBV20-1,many,TGCAGTGTAACCACATTCCAGGGCTACACCTTC,CSVTTFQGYTF
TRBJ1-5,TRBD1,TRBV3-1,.,TGTGCCAGCAGCCAATGGGCAGGGGGGAAGAATCAGCCCCAGCATTTT,CASSQWAGGKNQPQHF
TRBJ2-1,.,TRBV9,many,TGTGCCAGCAGCCCAACTGCATCGGCTGAGCAGTTCTTC,CASSPTASAEQFF
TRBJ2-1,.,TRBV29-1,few,TGCAGCGTTGAAAGAAGTAATGAGCAGTTCTTC,CSVERSNEQFF
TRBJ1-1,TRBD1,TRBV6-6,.,TGTGCCAGCAGTGGCCTGGGAAGGGGGCTAACTGAAGCTTTCTTT,CASSGLGRGLTEAFF
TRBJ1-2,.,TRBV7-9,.,TGTGCCAGCACCCCTGCGAGCGGCCTCTATGGCTACACCTTC,CASTPASGLYGYTF
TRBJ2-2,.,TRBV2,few,TGTGCCAGCAGTGAATTGGCGGGTGGGGAGCTGTTTTTT,CASSELAGGELFF
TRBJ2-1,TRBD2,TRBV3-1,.,TGTGCCAGCAGCCAGGGACTAGCGGACAACAATGAGCAGTTCTTC,CASSQGLADNNEQFF
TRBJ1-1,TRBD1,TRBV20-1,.,TGCAGTGCTAAAGGAGGGGGCGCGAACACTGAAGCTTTCTTT,CSAKGGGANTEAFF
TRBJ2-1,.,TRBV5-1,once,TGCGCCACCGGCAGCTCACAAGAGACCCAGTTCTTC,CATGSSQETQFF
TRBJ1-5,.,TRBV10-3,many,TGTGCCATCGGCGGGCAAAACAATCAGCCCCAGCATTTT,CAIGGQNNQPQHF
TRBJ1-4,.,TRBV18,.,TGTGCCAGCTCACCACAGAGGGGGACTAATGAAAAACTGTTTTTT,CASSPQRGTNEKLFF
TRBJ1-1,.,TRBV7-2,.,TGTGCCAGCAGCTTAGCCTCAGGGCGCACTGAAGCTTTCTTT,CASSLASGRTEAFF
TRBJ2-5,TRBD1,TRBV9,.,TGTGCCAGCAGCGTAGCAAGAGACAGGGGGAAGGGGGCCCAAGAGACCCAGTACTTC,CASSVARDRGKGAQETQYF
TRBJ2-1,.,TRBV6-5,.,TGTGCCAGCTACAGGATCTACAATGAGCAGTTCTTC,CASYRIYNEQFF
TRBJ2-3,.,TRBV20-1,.,TGCAGTGCTAAGGGGGGGCAGGGGTTCGGCACAGATACGCAGTATTTT,CSAKGGQGFGTDTQYF
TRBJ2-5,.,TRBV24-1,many,TGTGCCACCAGCCAGGGGAGCGAAGAGACCCAGTACTTC,CATSQGSEETQYF
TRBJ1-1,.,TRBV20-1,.,TGCAGTGCTAGAGGTTTGGGGCAGGGGCACACTGAAGCTTTCTTT,CSARGLGQGHTEAFF
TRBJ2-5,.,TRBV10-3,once,TGTGCCACCAAGTACCAAGAGACCCAGTACTTC,CATKYQETQYF
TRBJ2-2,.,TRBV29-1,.,TGCAGCGTAGTAGGGGGGGCGCTGGTCCACACCGGGGAGCTGTTTTTT,CSVVGGALVHTGELFF
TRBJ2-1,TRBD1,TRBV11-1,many,TGTGCCAGCAGCGGGAATTCGAGGACAGGGGGCAATGAGCAGTTCTTC,CASSGNSRTGGNEQFF
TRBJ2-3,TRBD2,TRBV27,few,TGTGCCAGCAGTTTATGGGGGGGTACGCAGTATTTT,CASSLWGGTQYF
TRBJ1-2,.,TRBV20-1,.,TGCAGTGCTAGGGACAAATTCTATGGCTACACCTTC,CSARDKFYGYTF
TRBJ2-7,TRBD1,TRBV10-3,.,TGTGCCATCAGTGACCCACCGACAGGGGGCTATGGGGAGGCCCAGTACTTC,CAISDPPTGGYGEAQYF
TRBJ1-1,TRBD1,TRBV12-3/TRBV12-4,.,TGTGCCAGCAGCCAATACCCAGGACAGGGGGACACTGAAGCTTTCTTT,CASSQYPGQGDTEAFF
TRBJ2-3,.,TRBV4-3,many,TGCGCCAGCAGCCAAGGGGACTTTTCAGATACGCAGTATTTT,CASSQGDFSDTQYF
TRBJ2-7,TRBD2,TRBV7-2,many,TGTGCCAGCAGCTTGGGACTAGCGGGAGTTAACGAGCAGTACTTC,CASSLGLAGVNEQYF
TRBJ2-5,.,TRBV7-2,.,TGTGCCAGCAGCCGAGGGGCCGGGACCTATGGTGTAGAGCAGTACTTC,CASSRGAGTYGVEQYF
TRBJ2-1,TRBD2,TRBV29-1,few,TGCAGCGTGCCGGGGCTAGCGGGGGGATTCAATGAGCAGTTCTTC,CSVPGLAGGFNEQFF
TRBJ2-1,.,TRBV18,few,TGTGCCAGCTCACCAAGGGACTCAGGGCAGTTCTTC,CASSPRDSGQFF
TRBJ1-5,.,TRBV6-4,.,TGTGCCAGCAGTGACTCTAGACAGTACGGGGGAAAGAGGTGTCAGCCCCAGCATTTT,CASSDSRQYGGKRCQPQHF
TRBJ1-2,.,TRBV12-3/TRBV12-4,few,TGTGCCAGCAGTTTAGGGCCAGGTCCGGGCTACACCTTC,CASSLGPGPGYTF
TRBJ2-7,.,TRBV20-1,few,TGCAGTGCTACGCTAGGTTTCGAGCAGTACTTC,CSATLGFEQYF
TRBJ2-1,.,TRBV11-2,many,TGTGCCAGCAGGTCAATCACCAGGGTGGCCTACAATGAGCAGTTCTTC,CASRSITRVAYNEQFF
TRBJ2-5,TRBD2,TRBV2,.,TGTGCCAGCAGTGAATCGACTAGCGTACAAGAGACCCAGTACTTC,CASSESTSVQETQYF
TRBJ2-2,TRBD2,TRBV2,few,TGTGCCAGCAGTGTGGCTAGCGGGGGGCTCGGGGAGCTGTTTTTT,CASSVASGGLGELFF
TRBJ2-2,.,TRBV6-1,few,TGTGCCAGCAGTACGGACACGGCCGGGGAGCTGTTTTTT,CASSTDTAGELFF
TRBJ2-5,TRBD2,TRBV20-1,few,TGCAGTACTAACAGATTTGTCCCGGGACTAGCGGGAGGGCCACTTCAAGAGACCCAGTACTTC,CSTNRFVPGLAGGPLQETQYF
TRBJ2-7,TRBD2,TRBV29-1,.,TGCAGCGTGGGGGGGAGGTCTCTACACGAGCAGTACTTC,CSVGGRSLHEQYF
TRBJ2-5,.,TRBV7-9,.,TGTGCCAGCAGCTCGACGCTGACAGGCGGGGTGGAGACCCAGTACTTC,CASSSTLTGGVETQYF
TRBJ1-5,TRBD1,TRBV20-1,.,TGCAGTGCTACCAACGACAGGGTGGACCAGCCCCAGCATTTT,CSATNDRVDQPQHF
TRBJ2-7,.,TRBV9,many,TGTGCCAGCAGCGTAGGGCAGGGTACGATGACATCCTACGAGCAGTACTTC,CASSVGQGTMTSYEQYF